This T cell receptor beta chain derives from a study of vaccination effects on CD4 cells after COVID-19 (dated by TCRdb to 2022 to 2024). For the study in its entirety: Each participant got two doses of an mRNA SARS-CoV-2 vaccine, either BNT162b2 or mRNA-1273. The study compared SARS-CoV-2 spike-specific CD4+ TCR repertoires before and after mRNA vaccination in COVID-19 convalescent patients and infection-naive vaccine recipients. The Oncomine TCR Beta short-read assay on an Illumina iSeq 100 was used to sequence cultures from other donors in the study. A total of over nine COVID-19 convalescent patients and several SARS-CoV-2-naive healthy vaccine recipients were included in the full study. Overall study results and their limits: Both infection-induced and vaccine-induced clones contracted markedly at late post-vaccination timepoints, which is consistent with waning T cell responses. The study was limited by a small number of convalescent patients and lacked early post-infection timepoints. In healthy vaccine recipients, vaccine-induced clones were almost all SARS-CoV-2 mono-reactive, with only 1 of 255 cross-reactive with common cold coronaviruses.

In regard to this clone: No antigen is known for it. Per-base qualities were not stored, and no clone one base away is much larger.

Looking up the germline V gene yields CDR1 KGHDR and CDR2 SFDVKD. The junction shows trimming of 4 bases on V and 5 bases on J, and the gene matches do not reach 8 bases of it. From its cysteine to its phenylalanine, the CDR3 spans 15 amino acids. Just the 45-base CDR3 DNA is kept, in frame starting at base 1. In the ViraFEST assay, PBMC were stimulated with viral peptide pools, and antigen-specific CD4+ T cell clonotypes were then identified by expansion using TCR sequencing. After approximately eleven days of culture, CD4+ T cells were isolated with the EasySep CD4+ T cell isolation kit. Healthy vaccine recipients had no prior SARS-CoV-2 infection, confirmed by negative nucleocapsid antibodies before and after vaccination. Around 2.1 million PBMC per well were cultured with about 10 ug/ml peptides in IMDM containing 5% human AB serum, roughly 10 IU/ml IL-2 and gentamicin. On days 3 and 7, half of the culture medium was replaced with fresh IL-2-containing medium. Unless otherwise noted, each peptide stimulation condition was cultured in triplicate wells. Using Ficoll-Paque Plus gradient centrifugation, PBMC were separated from whole blood and then either used fresh or cryopreserved at -140C. The overlapping peptide pools covered the spike proteins of SARS-CoV-2 and of the common cold coronaviruses HCoV-NL63, HCoV-OC43 and HCoV-229E. The QIAamp micro DNA kit was used to extract genomic DNA from the cultured CD4+ T cells.

Library method: the immunoSEQ multiplex PCR assay. DNA from the cultured, isolated CD4+ T cells was subjected to TCR beta CDR3 sequencing. Under the source paper's analysis protocol: Non-productive TCR sequences were discarded, and reads were trimmed to the CDR3 region, with only CDR3s of 7 or more amino acids retained. The MANAFEST web app was used to identify antigen-specific clonotypes by comparing expansion in peptide wells with expansion in reference cultures. To be called positive, a clone needed expansion at FDR<0.05 compared with the reference and with all other wells, an odds ratio greater than 5, and a frequency greater than 0.1% in two replicate wells. Cross-reactive clonotypes were defined as significantly expanded in SARS-CoV-2 spike wells and in at least one common cold coronavirus spike condition. CDR3 similarity was assessed by Levenshtein distance with the stringdist R package, and unrooted trees were built with ape in R 3.6.1. In its TCRdb copy, this immuneACCESS table keeps in-frame sequences only and misses some clones. Where compared with another copy, unresolved V genes explain less than half of these, and the others have no known cause. The DNA gave D and trimming, while V, J and clone size come from that table. This sample has around 36,000 clones in its table, and around 68% of those were observed once. Of the sample, 22% is held by the ten largest clones.

Rearrangement joined TRBV24-1 to TRBJ2-7; 9 bases in between match TRBD1. This sequence was found in a human donor who received a COVID-19 vaccine. The starting material was CD4+ T cells from PBMCs cultured with SARS-CoV-2 spike peptides, obtained before COVID-19 vaccination. The sample's cell subset or site label is to be understood as: SARS-CoV-2 spike overlapping peptide pool stimulation. The CDR3 loop reads CATSDPGQGTNEQYF. The sequenced DNA is TGTGCCACCAGTGACCCGGGACAGGGAACGAACGAGCAGTACTTC.